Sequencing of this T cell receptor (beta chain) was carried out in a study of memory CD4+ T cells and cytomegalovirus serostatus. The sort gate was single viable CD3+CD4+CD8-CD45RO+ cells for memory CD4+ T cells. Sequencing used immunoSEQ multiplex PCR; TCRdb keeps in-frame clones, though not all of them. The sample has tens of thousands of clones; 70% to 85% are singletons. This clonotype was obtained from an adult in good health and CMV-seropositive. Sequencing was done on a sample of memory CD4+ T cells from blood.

This CDR3 is CASSFTRGNTIYF. The DNA of the CDR3 is TGTGCCAGCAGTTTTACCAGGGGAAACACCATATATTTT. J is TRBJ1-3 and V is TRBV6-5, with unresolved D. V shed 4 bases and J shed 4 bases, with 8 bases lying between them. Germline V gene lookup returns CDR1 MNHEY and CDR2 SVGAGI. This CDR3 has 13 residues.